A single sample is the source of the 4 T cell receptor beta chains below, sequenced in a study of T cell changes during pregnancy in multiple sclerosis. Using immunoSEQ multiplex PCR, the repertoire was profiled, and TCRdb retains in-frame clones only, with some absent. The sample contains under 50,000 clones, about 94% of which appear only once. This specimen was CD8+ T cells from peripheral blood mononuclear cells, taken in the first trimester of pregnancy. The source of these receptors is a female donor with multiple sclerosis, enrolled in a pregnancy study.

The chain combines TRBV5-1 with TRBJ2-7; 8 bases map to TRBD2. V trimming: 4 bases; J trimming: 5 bases; junction bases outside the gene matches: 8. The CDR3 covers 14 residues. The V gene's germline CDR1 is SGHRS and CDR2 YFSETQ. CDR3 sequence reads: CASSPGGAANEQYF. In DNA form, the CDR3 reads TGCGCCAGCAGCCCCGGGGGGGCTGCCAACGAGCAGTACTTC. The variable domain in full, with the rest retrieved from reference TRBV5-1 and TRBJ2-7, is KAGVTQTPRYLIKTRGQQVTLSCSPISGHRSVSWYQQTPGQGLQFLFEYFSETQRNKGNFPGRFSGRQFSNSRSEMNVSTLELGDSALYLCASSPGGAANEQYFGPGTRLTVT.

The chain carries TRBV27 and TRBJ1-2, with TRBD1 matching over 9 bases. Germline-derived CDR1 and CDR2 are MNHEY and SMNVEV (reference sequence). With V trimmed by 5 bases and J by 4 bases, 8 bases remained unmatched. This CDR3 is 15 amino acids long. In DNA, the CDR3 is TGTGCCAGCAGTCACCATAAGACAGGGGGCTATGGCTACACCTTC. Its translation: CASSHHKTGGYGYTF.

This chain's CDR3 is CASQAAGGPLQYF. The CDR3, as DNA: TGTGCCAGCCAGGCGGCGGGGGGTCCACTTCAGTACTTC. The chain carries TRBV19 and TRBJ2-5; TRBD2 agrees at 8 bases. Germline CDR1 is LNHDA and CDR2 is SQIVND (reference sequence). The CDR3 length is 13 residues. With 9 bases clipped from V and 11 bases from J, the junction kept 14 bases outside the gene matches.

The chain uses TRBV30 and TRBJ2-1, with TRBD1 as a possible D gene (5 bases). Trimming cost V 0 bases and J 7 bases, with 10 bases left between them. Germline CDR1 reads GTSNPN; CDR2 reads SVGIG (reference sequence). The CDR3 sequence is 13 residues long. The CDR3 bases are TGTGCCTGGAGTGTACTGACAGAAAATGAGCAGTTCTTC. This translates into CAWSVLTENEQFF.